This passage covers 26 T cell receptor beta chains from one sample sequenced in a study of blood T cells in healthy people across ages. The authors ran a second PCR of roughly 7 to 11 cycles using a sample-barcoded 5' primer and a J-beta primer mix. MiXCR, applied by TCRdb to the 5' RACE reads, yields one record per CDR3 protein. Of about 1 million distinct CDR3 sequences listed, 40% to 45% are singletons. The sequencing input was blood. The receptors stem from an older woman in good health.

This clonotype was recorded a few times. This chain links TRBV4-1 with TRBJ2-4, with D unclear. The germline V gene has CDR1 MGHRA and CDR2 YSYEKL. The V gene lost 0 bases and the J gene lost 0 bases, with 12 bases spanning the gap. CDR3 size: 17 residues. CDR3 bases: TGCGCCAGCAGCCAAGATCTGGCAGATCAAGCCAAAAACATTCAGTACTTC. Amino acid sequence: CASSQDLADQAKNIQYF.

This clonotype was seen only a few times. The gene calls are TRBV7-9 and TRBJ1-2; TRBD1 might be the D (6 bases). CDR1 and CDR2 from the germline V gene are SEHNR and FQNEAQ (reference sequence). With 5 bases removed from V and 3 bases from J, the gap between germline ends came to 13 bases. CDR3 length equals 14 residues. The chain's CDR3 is CASSTQQGYYGYTF. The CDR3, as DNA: TGTGCCAGCAGCACGCAACAGGGCTACTATGGCTACACCTTC. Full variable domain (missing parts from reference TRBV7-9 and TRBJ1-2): DTGVSQNPRHKITKRGQNVTFRCDPISEHNRLYWYRQTLGQGPEFLTYFQNEAQLEKSRLLSDRFSAERPKGSFSTLEIQRTEQGDSAMYLCASSTQQGYYGYTFGSGTRLTVV.

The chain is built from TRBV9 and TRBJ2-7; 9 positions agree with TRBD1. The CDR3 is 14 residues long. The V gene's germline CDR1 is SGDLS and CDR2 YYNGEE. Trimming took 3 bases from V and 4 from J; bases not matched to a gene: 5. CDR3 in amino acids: CASSATGGGYEQYF. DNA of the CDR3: TGTGCCAGCAGCGCGACAGGGGGTGGTTACGAGCAGTACTTC.

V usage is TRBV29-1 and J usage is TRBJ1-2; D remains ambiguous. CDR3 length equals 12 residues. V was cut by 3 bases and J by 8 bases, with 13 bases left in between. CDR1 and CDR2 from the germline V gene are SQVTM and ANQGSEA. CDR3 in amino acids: CSVDKTPGGYTF. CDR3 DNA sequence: TGCAGCGTTGATAAGACTCCAGGCGGCTACACCTTC.

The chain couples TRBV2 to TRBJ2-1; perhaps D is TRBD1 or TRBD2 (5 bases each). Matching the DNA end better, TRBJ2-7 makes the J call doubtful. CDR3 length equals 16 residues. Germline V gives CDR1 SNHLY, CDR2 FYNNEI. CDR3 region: CASSGGLGAPTYEQYF. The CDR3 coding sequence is TGTGCCAGCAGTGGGGGGTTGGGTGCTCCGACTTACGAGCAGTACTTC.

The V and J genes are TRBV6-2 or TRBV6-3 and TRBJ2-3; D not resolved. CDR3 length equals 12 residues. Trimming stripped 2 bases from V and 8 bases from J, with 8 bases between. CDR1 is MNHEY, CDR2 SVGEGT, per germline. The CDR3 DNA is TGTGCCAGCAGTTACCCTGGAGTTACGCAGTATTTT. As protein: CASSYPGVTQYF.

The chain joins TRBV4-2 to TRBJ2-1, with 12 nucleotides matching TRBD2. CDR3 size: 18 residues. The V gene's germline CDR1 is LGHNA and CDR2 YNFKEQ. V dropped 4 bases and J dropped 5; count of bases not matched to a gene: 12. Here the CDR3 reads CASSRETSGSRGNNEQFF. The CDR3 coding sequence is TGTGCCAGCAGCCGGGAGACTAGCGGGAGCCGCGGGAACAATGAGCAGTTCTTC.

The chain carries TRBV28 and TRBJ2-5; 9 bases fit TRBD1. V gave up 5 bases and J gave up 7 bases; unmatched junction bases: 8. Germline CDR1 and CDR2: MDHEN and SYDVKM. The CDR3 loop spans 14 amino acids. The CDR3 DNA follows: TGTGCCAGCAGTCTACAGGGGGCGGTCGGGACCCAGTACTTC. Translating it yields CASSLQGAVGTQYF.

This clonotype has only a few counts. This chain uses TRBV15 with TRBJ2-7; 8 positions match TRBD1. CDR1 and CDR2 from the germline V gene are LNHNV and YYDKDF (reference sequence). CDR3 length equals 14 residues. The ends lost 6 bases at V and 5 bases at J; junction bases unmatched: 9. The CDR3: CATSTMDREHEQYF. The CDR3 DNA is TGTGCCACCAGTACAATGGACAGGGAGCACGAGCAGTACTTC.

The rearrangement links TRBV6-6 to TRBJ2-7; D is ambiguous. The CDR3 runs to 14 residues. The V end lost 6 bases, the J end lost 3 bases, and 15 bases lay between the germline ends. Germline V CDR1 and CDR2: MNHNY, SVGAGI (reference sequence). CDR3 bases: TGTGCCAGCAGCCCCCTCTCGATGGGCTACGAGCAGTACTTC. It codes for CASSPLSMGYEQYF.

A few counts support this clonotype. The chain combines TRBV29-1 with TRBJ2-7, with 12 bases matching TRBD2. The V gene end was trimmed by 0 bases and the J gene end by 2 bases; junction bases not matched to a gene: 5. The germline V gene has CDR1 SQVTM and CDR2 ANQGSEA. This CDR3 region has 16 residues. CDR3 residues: CSVEDPLAGGTYEQYF. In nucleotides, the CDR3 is TGCAGCGTTGAAGACCCGCTAGCGGGAGGGACCTACGAGCAGTACTTC.

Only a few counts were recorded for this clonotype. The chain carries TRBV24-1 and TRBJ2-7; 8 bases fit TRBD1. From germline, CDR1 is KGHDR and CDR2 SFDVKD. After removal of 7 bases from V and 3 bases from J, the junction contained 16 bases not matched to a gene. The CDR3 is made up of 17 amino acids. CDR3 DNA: TGTGCCACCAGCAAGATGATAGCCGGGACAGGTCTCTACGAGCAGTACTTC. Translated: CATSKMIAGTGLYEQYF.

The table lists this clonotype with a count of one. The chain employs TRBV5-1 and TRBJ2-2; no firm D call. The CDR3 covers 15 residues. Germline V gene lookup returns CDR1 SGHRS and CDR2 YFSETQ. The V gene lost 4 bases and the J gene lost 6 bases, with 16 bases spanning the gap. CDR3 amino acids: CASSPPLILAGELFF. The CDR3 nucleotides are TGCGCCAGCAGCCCACCGCTGATCTTGGCCGGGGAGCTGTTTTTT.

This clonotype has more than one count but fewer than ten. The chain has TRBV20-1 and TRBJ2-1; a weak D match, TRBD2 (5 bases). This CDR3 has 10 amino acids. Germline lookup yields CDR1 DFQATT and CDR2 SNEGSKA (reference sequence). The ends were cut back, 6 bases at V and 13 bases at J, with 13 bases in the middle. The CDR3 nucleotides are TGCAGTGCCCCCGGGGTCGGACAGTTCTTC. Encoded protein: CSAPGVGQFF.

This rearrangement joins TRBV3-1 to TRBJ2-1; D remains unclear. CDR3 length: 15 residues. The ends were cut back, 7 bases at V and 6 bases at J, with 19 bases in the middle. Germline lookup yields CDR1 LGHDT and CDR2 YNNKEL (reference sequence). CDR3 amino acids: CASTKARAGSNEQFF. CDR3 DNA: TGTGCCAGCACCAAGGCCCGTGCAGGTTCCAATGAGCAGTTCTTC.

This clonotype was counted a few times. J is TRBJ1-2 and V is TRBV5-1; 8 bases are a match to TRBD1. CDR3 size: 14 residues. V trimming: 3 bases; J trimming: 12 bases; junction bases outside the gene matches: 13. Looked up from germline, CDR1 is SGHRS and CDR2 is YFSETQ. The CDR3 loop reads CASSSDMSGGYNTF. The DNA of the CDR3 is TGCGCCAGCAGCTCAGATATGTCAGGGGGCTATAACACCTTC.

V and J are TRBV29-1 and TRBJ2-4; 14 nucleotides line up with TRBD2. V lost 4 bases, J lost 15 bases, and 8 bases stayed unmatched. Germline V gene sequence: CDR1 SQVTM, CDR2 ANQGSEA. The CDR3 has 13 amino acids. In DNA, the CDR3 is TGCAGCGTTGGGGGGACTAGCGGGGGCCCATGGTACTTC. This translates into CSVGGTSGGPWYF.

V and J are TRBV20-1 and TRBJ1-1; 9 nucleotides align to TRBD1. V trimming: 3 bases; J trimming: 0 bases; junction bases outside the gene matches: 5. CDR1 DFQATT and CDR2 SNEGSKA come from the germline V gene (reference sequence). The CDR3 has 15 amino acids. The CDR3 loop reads CSARVDRGMNTEAFF. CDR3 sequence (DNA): TGCAGTGCTAGGGTCGACAGGGGGATGAACACTGAAGCTTTCTTT.

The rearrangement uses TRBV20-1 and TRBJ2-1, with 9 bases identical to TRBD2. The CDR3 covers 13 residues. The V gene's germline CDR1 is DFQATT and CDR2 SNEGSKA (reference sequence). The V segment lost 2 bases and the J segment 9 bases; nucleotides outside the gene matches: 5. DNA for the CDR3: TGCAGTGCTAGAACTAGCGGGTTGAGTGAGCAGTTCTTC. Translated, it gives CSARTSGLSEQFF.

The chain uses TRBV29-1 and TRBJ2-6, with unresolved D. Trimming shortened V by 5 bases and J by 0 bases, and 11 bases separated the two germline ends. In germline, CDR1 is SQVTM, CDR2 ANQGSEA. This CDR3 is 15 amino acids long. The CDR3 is CSVSDRSSGANVLTF. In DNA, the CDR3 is TGCAGCGTTTCCGACCGGAGCTCTGGGGCCAACGTCCTGACTTTC.

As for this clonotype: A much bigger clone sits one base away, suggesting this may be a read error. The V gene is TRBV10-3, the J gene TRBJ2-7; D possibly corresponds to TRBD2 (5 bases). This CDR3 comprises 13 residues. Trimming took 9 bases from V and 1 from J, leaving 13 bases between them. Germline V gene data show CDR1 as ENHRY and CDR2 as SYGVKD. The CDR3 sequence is CAINEGMSYEQYF. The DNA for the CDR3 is TGTGCCATTAACGAGGGAATGTCCTACGAGCAGTACTTC.

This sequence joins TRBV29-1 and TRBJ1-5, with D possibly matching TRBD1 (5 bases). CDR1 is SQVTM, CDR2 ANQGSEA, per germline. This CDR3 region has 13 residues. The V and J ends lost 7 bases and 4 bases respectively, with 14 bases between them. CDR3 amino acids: CSAREGNNQPQHF. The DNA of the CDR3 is TGCAGCGCCAGGGAGGGGAATAATCAGCCCCAGCATTTT.

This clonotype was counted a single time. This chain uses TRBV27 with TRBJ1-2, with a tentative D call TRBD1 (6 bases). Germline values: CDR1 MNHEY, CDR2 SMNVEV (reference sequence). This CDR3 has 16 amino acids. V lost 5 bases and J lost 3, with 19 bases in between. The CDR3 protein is CASSPSRTADHYGYTF. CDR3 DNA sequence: TGTGCCAGCAGTCCGTCCCGGACAGCCGATCACTATGGCTACACCTTC.

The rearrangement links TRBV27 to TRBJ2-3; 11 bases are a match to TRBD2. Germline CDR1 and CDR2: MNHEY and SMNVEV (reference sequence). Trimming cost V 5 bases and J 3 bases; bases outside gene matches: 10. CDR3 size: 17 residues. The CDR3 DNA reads TGTGCCAGCAGTATACGAACTAGCGGGAGTGGTACAGATACGCAGTATTTT. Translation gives CASSIRTSGSGTDTQYF.

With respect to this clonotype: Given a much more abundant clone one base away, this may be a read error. The CDR3 reads CASRDTSETQYF. The DNA for the CDR3 is TGTGCCAGCAGGGACACTTCGGAGACCCAGTACTTC. The chain has TRBV6-5 and TRBJ2-7; TRBD1 is a possible D gene (5 bases). The DNA end is a closer match to TRBJ2-5, so the J assignment may be wrong. The CDR3 length is 12 residues. In germline, CDR1 is MNHEY, CDR2 SVGAGI.

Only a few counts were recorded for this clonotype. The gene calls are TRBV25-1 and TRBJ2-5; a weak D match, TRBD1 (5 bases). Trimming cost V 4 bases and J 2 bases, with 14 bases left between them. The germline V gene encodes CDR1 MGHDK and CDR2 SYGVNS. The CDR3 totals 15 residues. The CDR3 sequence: CASSADWTKQETQYF. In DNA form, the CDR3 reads TGTGCCAGCAGTGCTGACTGGACAAAGCAAGAGACCCAGTACTTC.